Sequencing of this TCR beta chain was carried out in a study of regulatory T cells in long-lasting Graves disease. CDR3 regions were amplified by Arm-PCR using iRepertoire HTBI primers to build TCR beta libraries. Via MiXCR, TCRdb re-called the multiplex PCR reads, giving one row per CDR3 protein. The data show over 300,000 distinct CDR3 sequences, around 16% seen once. A note on this clonotype: Its antigen is unidentified.

CDR3 length: 12 amino acids. CDR1 and CDR2 from the germline V gene are MNHNS and SASEGT. Trimming removed 6 bases at V and 9 bases at J, with 12 bases between. Specified time point: newly diagnosed GD, antithyroid drugs for less than 3 months. RNA isolated from PBMCs was used to make the TCR library. Study findings and constraints: Reduced TCR diversity was observed in persistent Graves' patients versus newly diagnosed patients.

Sequences were derived from peripheral blood mononuclear cells (PBMCs), sampled at new diagnosis, from a patient treated with antithyroid drugs. The chain joins TRBV6-1 to TRBJ2-1; D is tentatively TRBD1 or TRBD2 (7 bases each). The source of this sequence is a female donor with Graves disease. The DNA of the CDR3 is TGTGCCAGCAGGTCAGGGGGGGGTGAGCAGTTCTTC. Its protein product is CASRSGGGEQFF.